This TCR beta chain was identified in a study of identical twins. Findings and caveats of the study: Conclusions relied on cross-sectional statistical analysis, not following the same donors. Memory repertoires showed no such pattern, whereas abundant cord blood beta clonotypes carried fewer insertions. Recombination models fit unrelated individuals' TCR alpha sharing but underestimated twins'.

This clonotype was detected many times. The antigen is unknown. V was pared by 0 bases and J by 5 bases, with 16 bases between. CDR3 size: 16 residues. A universal primer site was created by template switching, with the cDNA bearing unique molecular identifiers. TCRdb used MiXCR to reprocess the 5' RACE reads, holding one entry per CDR3 protein. The table includes about 690,000 distinct CDR3 sequences, over 5% detected once. The sequencing sample was made of naive T cells sorted from blood. This TCR derives from a young man in good health. The genes are TRBV12-3 or TRBV12-4 and TRBJ1-1; D call uncertain. CDR3 nucleotides: TGTGCCAGCAGTTTAGCGGGAGGGAGCGTTGGTACTGAAGCTTTCTTT. This sequence encodes CASSLAGGSVGTEAFF.